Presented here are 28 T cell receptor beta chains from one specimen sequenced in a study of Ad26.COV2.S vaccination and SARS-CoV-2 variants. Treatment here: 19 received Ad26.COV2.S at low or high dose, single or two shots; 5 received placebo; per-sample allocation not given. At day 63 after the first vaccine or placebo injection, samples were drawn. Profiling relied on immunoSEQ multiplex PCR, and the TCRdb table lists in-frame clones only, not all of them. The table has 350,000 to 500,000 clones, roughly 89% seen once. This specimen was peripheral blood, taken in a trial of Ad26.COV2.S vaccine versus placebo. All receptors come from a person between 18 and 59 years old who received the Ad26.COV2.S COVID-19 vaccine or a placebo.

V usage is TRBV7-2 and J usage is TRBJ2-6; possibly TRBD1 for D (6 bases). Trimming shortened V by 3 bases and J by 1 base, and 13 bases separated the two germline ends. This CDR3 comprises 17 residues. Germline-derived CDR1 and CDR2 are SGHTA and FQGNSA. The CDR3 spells CASSFRATGSGANVLTF. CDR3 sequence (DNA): TGTGCCAGCAGCTTCCGTGCTACAGGGTCTGGGGCCAACGTCCTGACTTTC.

CDR3 sequence reads: CASSFGPLRIETQYF. The CDR3 coding sequence is TGTGCCAGCAGCTTTGGCCCCCTGAGGATTGAGACCCAGTACTTC. V is TRBV7-2 and J is TRBJ2-5, with D uncertain. Trimming cost V 3 bases and J 5 bases, with 16 bases left between them. The germline V gene has CDR1 SGHTA and CDR2 FQGNSA. This CDR3 is built from 15 residues.

CDR3 sequence (DNA): TGTGCCAGCAGTTTATGGACTAGCGGGAGTATTGAGCAGTTCTTC. Encoded protein: CASSLWTSGSIEQFF. This chain connects TRBV27 to TRBJ2-1; 13 positions match TRBD2. The CDR3 has 15 residues. Losses at the gene ends were 1 base for V and 9 bases for J; bases not matched to a gene: 3. CDR1 is MNHEY and CDR2 is SMNVEV in the germline V gene (reference sequence).

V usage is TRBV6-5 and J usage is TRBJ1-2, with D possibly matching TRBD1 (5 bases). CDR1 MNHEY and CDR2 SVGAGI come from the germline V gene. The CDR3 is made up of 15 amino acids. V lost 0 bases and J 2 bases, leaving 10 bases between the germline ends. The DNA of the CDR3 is TGTGCCAGCAGTTACTCGGGGGTGGGAAACTATGGCTACACCTTC. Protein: CASSYSGVGNYGYTF.

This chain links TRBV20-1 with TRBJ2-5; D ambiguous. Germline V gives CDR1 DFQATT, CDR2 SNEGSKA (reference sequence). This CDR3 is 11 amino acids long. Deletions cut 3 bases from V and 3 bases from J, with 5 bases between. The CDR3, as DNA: TGCAGTGCTAGCTCTGAAGAGACCCAGTACTTC. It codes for CSASSEETQYF.

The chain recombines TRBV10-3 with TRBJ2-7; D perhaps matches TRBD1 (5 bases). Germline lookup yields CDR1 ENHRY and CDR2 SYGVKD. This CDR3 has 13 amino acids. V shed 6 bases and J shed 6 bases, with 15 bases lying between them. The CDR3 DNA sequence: TGTGCCATCAGCCAGGGTCTAGGGCGCGAGCAGTACGTC. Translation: CAISQGLGREQYV.

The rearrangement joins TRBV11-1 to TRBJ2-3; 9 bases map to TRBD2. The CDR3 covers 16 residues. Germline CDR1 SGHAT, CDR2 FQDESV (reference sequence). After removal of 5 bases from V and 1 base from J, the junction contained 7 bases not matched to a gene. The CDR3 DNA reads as TGTGCCAGCAGCCCTTGGGCTAGCGGGGGCACAGATACGCAGTATTTT. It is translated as CASSPWASGGTDTQYF.

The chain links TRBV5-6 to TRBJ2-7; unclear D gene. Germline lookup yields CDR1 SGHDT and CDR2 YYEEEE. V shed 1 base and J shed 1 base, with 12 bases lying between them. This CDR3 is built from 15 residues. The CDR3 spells CASSLLPGPSYEQYF. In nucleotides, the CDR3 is TGTGCCAGCAGCTTGTTGCCGGGTCCATCCTACGAGCAGTACTTC.

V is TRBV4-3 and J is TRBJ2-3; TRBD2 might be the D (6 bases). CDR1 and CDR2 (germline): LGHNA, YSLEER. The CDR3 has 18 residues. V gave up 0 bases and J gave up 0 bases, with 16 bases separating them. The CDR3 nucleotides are TGCGCCAGCAGCCAAGATCTAGGGCTAGCGATCAGCACAGATACGCAGTATTTT. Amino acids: CASSQDLGLAISTDTQYF.

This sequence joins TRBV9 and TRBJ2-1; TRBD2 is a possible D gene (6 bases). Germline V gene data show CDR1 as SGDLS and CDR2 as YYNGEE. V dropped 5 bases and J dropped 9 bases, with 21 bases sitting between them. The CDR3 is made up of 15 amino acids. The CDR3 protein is CASSDYIGGNSEQFF. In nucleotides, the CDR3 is TGTGCCAGCAGTGATTACATCGGGGGTAATAGTGAGCAGTTCTTC.

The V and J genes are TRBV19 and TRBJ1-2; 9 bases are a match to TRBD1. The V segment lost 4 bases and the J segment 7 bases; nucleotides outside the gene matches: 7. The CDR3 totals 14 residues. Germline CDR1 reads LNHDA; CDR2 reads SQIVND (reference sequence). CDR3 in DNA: TGTGCCAGTAGTAGGGGACAGGGAATTCCTGGCTACACCTTC. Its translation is CASSRGQGIPGYTF.

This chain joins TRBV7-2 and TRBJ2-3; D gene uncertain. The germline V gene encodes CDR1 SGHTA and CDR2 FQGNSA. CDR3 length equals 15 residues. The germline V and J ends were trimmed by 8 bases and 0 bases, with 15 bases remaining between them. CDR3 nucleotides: TGTGCCAGCGCCGTGGCCCGGTCTAGCACAGATACGCAGTATTTT. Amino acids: CASAVARSSTDTQYF.

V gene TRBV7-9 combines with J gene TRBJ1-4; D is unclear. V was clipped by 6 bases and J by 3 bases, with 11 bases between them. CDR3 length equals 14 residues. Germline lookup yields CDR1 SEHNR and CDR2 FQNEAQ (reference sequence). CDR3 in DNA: TGTGCCAGCAGTTCCCAGCAGTCTAATGAAAAACTGTTTTTT. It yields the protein CASSSQQSNEKLFF.

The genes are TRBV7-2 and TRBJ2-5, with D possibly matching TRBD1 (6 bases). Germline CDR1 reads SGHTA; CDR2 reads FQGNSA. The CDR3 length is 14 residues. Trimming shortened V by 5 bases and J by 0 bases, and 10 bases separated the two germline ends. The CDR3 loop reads CASSPDRYQETQYF. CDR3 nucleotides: TGTGCCAGCAGCCCAGACAGGTACCAAGAGACCCAGTACTTC. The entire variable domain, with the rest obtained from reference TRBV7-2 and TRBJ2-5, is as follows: GAGVSQSPSNKVTEKGKDVELRCDPISGHTALYWYRQSLGQGLEFLIYFQGNSAPDKSGLPSDRFSAERTGGSVSTLTIQRTQQEDSAVYLCASSPDRYQETQYFGPGTRLLVL.

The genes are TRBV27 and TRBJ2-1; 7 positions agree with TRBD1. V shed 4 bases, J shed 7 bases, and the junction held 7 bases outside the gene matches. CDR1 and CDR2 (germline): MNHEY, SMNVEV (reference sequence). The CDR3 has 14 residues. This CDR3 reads CASSSRGRVNEQFF. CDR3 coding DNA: TGTGCCAGCAGTTCAAGGGGGCGAGTGAATGAGCAGTTCTTC.

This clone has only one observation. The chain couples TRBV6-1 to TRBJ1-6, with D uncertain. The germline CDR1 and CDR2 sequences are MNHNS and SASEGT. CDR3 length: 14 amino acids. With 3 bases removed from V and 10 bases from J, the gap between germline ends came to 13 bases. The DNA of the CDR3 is TGTGCCAGCAGTGAGAGGACGTTACCATCACCCCTCCACTTT. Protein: CASSERTLPSPLHF.

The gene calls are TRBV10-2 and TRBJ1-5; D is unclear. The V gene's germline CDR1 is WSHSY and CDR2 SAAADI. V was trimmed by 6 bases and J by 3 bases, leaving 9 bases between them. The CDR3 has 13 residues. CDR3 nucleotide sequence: TGCGCCAGCAGAGGACGGAACAATCAGCCCCAGCATTTT. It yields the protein CASRGRNNQPQHF.

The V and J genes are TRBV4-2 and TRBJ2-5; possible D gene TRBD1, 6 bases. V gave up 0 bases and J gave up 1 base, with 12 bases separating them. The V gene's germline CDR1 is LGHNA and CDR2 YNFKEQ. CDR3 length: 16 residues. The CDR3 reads CASSQDLVGAQETQYF. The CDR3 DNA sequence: TGTGCCAGCAGCCAAGATCTGGTGGGGGCCCAAGAGACCCAGTACTTC.

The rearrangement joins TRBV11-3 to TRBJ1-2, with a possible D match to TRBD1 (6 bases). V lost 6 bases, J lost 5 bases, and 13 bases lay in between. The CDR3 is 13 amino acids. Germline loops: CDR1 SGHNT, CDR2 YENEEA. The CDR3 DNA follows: TGTGCCAGCAGTTCTCCGGGACATTATGGCTACACCTTC. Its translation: CASSSPGHYGYTF.

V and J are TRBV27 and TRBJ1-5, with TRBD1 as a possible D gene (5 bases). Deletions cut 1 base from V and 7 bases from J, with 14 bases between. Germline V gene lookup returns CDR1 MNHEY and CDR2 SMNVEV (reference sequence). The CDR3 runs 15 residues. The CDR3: CASSLFFAGYQPQHF. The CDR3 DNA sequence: TGTGCCAGCAGTTTATTTTTTGCAGGGTACCAGCCCCAGCATTTT.

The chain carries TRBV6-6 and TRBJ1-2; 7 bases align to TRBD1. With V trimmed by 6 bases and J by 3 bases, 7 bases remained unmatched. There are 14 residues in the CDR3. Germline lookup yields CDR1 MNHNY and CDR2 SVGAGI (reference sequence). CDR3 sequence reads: CASRLTGDHYGYTF. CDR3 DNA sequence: TGTGCCAGCAGATTAACAGGGGATCACTATGGCTACACCTTC.

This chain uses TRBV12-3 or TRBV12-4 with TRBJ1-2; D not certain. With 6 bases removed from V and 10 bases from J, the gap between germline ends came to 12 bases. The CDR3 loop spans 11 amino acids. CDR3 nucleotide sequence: TGTGCCAGCAGGGAAAAGGCTTCCTACACCTTC. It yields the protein CASREKASYTF.

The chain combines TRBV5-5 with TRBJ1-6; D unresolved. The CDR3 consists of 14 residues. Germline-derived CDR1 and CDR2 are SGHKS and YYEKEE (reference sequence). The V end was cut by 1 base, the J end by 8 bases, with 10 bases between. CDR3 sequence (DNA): TGTGCCAGCAGCTTGCTGTACTGGGATTCACCCCTCCACTTT. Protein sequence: CASSLLYWDSPLHF.

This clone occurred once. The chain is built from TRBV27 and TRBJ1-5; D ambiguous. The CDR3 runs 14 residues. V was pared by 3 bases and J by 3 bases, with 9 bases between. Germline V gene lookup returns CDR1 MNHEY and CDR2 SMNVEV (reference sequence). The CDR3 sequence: CASSFVGSNQPQHF. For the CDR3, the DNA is TGTGCCAGCAGTTTTGTCGGGTCCAATCAGCCCCAGCATTTT.

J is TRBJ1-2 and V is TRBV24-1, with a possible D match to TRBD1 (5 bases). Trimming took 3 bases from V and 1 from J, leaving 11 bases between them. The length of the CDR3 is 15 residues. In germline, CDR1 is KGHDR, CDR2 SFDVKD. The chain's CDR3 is CATSDKTTVNYGYTF. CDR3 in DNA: TGTGCCACCAGTGATAAAACGACAGTTAACTATGGCTACACCTTC.

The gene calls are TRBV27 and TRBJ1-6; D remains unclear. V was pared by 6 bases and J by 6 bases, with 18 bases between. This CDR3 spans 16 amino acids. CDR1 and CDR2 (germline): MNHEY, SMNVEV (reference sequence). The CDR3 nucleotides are TGTGCCAGCAGCACTTACTCCCTGACGGGTAATTCACCCCTCCACTTT. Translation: CASSTYSLTGNSPLHF.

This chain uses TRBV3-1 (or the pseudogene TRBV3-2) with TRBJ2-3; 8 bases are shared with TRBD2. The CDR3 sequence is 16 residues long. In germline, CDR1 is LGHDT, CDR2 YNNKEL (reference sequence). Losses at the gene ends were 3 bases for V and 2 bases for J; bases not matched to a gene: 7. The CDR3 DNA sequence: TGTGCCAGCAGCCACCTTCCCGGGGGGGACACAGATACGCAGTATTTT. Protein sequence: CASSHLPGGDTDTQYF.

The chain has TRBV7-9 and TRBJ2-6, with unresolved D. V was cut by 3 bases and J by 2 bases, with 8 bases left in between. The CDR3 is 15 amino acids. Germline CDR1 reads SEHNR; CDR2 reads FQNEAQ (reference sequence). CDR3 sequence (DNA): TGTGCCAGCAGCTTGAGTCGGGCTGGGGCCAACGTCCTGACTTTC. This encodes CASSLSRAGANVLTF.